The present entry profiles one T cell receptor beta chain with its context. Its antigen is not known. Sequencing was performed with immunoSEQ multiplex PCR; in TCRdb, only in-frame clones are kept and a portion is missing. The data contain under 150,000 clones, roughly 92% of them singletons. The data were taken from a study of T cell responses to AZD1222 COVID-19 vaccine. Whole-study results and caveats: Regions left unmutated in variants are reportedly the target of nearly half of spike-specific TCRs. Of the AZD1222 recipients, only 5 to 7 were seropositive at baseline.

The CDR3 loop spans 13 amino acids. Germline assignment: CDR1 SQVTM and CDR2 ANQGSEA. V dropped 3 bases and J dropped 7 bases, with 15 bases sitting between them. Pooled together were second doses at about 4 or about 12 weeks. The sequences come from peripheral blood, collected 28 days after the second AZD1222 dose. This TCR was recovered from an adult who received the AZD1222 COVID-19 vaccine. The V call is TRBV29-1, the J call TRBJ1-2, with D tentatively TRBD1 (5 bases). The CDR3 sequence: CSVEGNRFGGYTF. For the CDR3, the DNA is TGCAGCGTTGAGGGCAACAGGTTTGGTGGCTACACCTTC.